This T cell receptor beta chain was sequenced during a study of response to subunit inactivated influenza vaccine. The V gene's germline CDR1 is KGHDR and CDR2 SFDVKD. V was shortened by 3 bases and J by 7 bases, with 10 bases between the two germline ends. The CDR3 extends over 13 amino acids. This clonotype has just a few counts. Its cognate antigen is unknown. General study findings and limits: Authors suggested few new T cells are recruited by each seasonal influenza vaccination.

TCRdb independently ran MiXCR on the RT-PCR reads; one entry per CDR3 protein. The sample lists roughly 500,000 distinct CDR3 sequences, approximately 17% occurring once. V usage is TRBV24-1 and J usage is TRBJ2-3; no clear D. The sequences come from CD4+ T cells sorted from PBMCs, collected roughly 24 months after vaccination. This TCR came from a man aged 50 to 75 who received an inactivated influenza vaccine. The CDR3 here is CATSDPLLHTQYF. DNA of the CDR3: TGTGCCACCAGTGATCCCCTACTACATACGCAGTATTTT.